These T cell receptor beta chains were read from a single sample in a study of blood T cell repertoires in COVID-19. Sequenced by immunoSEQ multiplex PCR; TCRdb stores in-frame clones only, minus some. The table shows some 100,000 clones, with roughly 84% occurring only once. Sequenced: peripheral blood. The receptors here all came from a woman in her sixties with acute or convalescent COVID-19. CDR3s include the opening cysteine and the closing phenylalanine or tryptophan. D genes are given only for firm matches. The size entry is marked missing in some rows and otherwise reads once, few, many or a size class.

J gene	D gene	clone size	V gene	CDR3 protein	CDR3 DNA
TRBJ2-5	TRBD2	-	TRBV4-3	CASSRRGAGTGTQYF	TGCGCCAGCAGCCGCAGAGGAGCGGGGACGGGGACCCAGTACTTC
TRBJ1-2	-	-	TRBV30	CAWTRERFRNDGYTF	TGTGCCTGGACGAGGGAACGCTTCAGGAACGATGGCTACACCTTC
TRBJ1-1	TRBD1	few	TRBV19	CASSSPGTGPGTEAFF	TGTGCCAGTAGTAGTCCCGGGACAGGGCCGGGGACTGAAGCTTTCTTT
TRBJ1-2	TRBD1	-	TRBV30	CAWSWDRAYGYTF	TGTGCCTGGAGCTGGGACAGGGCCTATGGCTACACCTTC
TRBJ1-2	-	-	TRBV19	CASSINSEEWPGGYTF	TGTGCCAGTAGTATAAATTCGGAGGAATGGCCCGGCGGCTACACCTTC
TRBJ1-1	-	-	TRBV28	CATRRGLSFF	TGTGCCACCAGGCGGGGCTTGTCTTTCTTT
TRBJ2-5	-	-	TRBV5-1	CASSLEPGAGETQYF	TGCGCCAGCAGCTTAGAGCCTGGGGCAGGAGAGACCCAGTACTTC
TRBJ2-7	TRBD1	-	TRBV4-1	CASSPQGDRGHEQYF	TGCGCCAGCAGCCCCCAGGGGGACAGGGGGCACGAGCAGTACTTC
TRBJ1-2	-	-	TRBV3-1/TRBV3-2	CASSPPEGRSNYGYTF	TGTGCCAGCAGCCCACCGGAGGGGAGAAGTAACTATGGCTACACCTTC
TRBJ2-3	TRBD2	-	TRBV24-1	CATSDRGGVGFPPDTQYF	TGTGCCACCAGTGATCGGGGGGGGGTCGGTTTCCCTCCAGATACGCAGTATTTT
TRBJ1-2	-	-	TRBV28	CASSLGGNRVGYTF	TGTGCCAGCAGTTTAGGTGGGAACAGGGTCGGCTACACCTTC
TRBJ2-5	TRBD2	-	TRBV2	CASSQGLAEETQYF	TGTGCCAGCAGCCAGGGACTAGCGGAAGAGACCCAGTACTTC
TRBJ1-2	-	-	TRBV28	CASLTNELPPRKGYYGYTF	TGTGCCAGCTTGACTAACGAGCTCCCCCCTCGTAAGGGTTACTATGGCTACACCTTC
TRBJ2-7	TRBD1	-	TRBV5-1	CASSRGTGSEQYF	TGCGCCAGCAGCCGTGGGACAGGGAGCGAGCAGTACTTC
TRBJ1-5	-	-	TRBV4-3	CASSQGWTENQPQHF	TGCGCCAGCAGCCAAGGGTGGACAGAAAATCAGCCCCAGCATTTT
TRBJ1-2	-	-	TRBV19	CASSIVGDSNYGYTF	TGTGCCAGTAGTATAGTGGGGGACTCTAACTATGGCTACACCTTC
TRBJ2-5	-	-	TRBV7-2	CASSPQVSTVQETQYF	TGTGCCAGCAGCCCCCAGGTCTCGACAGTACAAGAGACCCAGTACTTC
TRBJ2-1	TRBD1	-	TRBV4-1	CASSQEADRAYNEQFF	TGCGCCAGCAGCCAAGAGGCGGACAGGGCCTACAATGAGCAGTTCTTC
TRBJ1-1	-	-	TRBV29-1	CSAGEGSGSTEAFF	TGCAGCGCGGGGGAGGGTTCGGGTTCCACTGAAGCTTTCTTT
TRBJ2-3	TRBD1	-	TRBV7-7	CASSPETGRWTDTQYF	TGTGCTAGCAGCCCCGAGACAGGGCGGTGGACAGATACGCAGTATTTT
TRBJ2-7	-	few	TRBV11-3	CASSLDRGPSYEQYF	TGTGCCAGCAGCTTAGATCGAGGGCCCTCCTACGAGCAGTACTTC
TRBJ1-2	-	-	TRBV28	CASSLAGDNYGYTF	TGTGCCAGCAGTTTAGCCGGGGATAACTATGGCTACACCTTC
TRBJ1-1	-	-	TRBV6-6	CASKLDMNTEAFF	TGTGCCAGCAAACTTGACATGAACACTGAAGCTTTCTTT
TRBJ1-2	TRBD1	-	TRBV2	CASTRRDRGYGYTF	TGTGCCAGCACCCGCCGGGACAGAGGATATGGCTACACCTTC
TRBJ2-3	-	-	TRBV5-4	CASSFEGADTQYF	TGTGCCAGCAGCTTCGAGGGGGCAGATACGCAGTATTTT
TRBJ1-1	-	-	TRBV10-3	CAISGQETEAFF	TGTGCCATCAGTGGACAGGAGACTGAAGCTTTCTTT
TRBJ1-3	TRBD1	once	TRBV4-3	CASSQGGTGRNTIYF	TGCGCCAGCAGCCAGGGGGGGACAGGGAGGAACACCATATATTTT
TRBJ1-6	TRBD1	-	TRBV9	CASSPPSGRTGNSPLHF	TGTGCCAGCAGCCCCCCTTCGGGGAGGACAGGGAATTCACCCCTCCACTTT
TRBJ2-3	-	-	TRBV11-2	CASSPHSEPQRDTQYF	TGTGCCAGCAGCCCCCACAGTGAGCCCCAACGGGATACGCAGTATTTT
TRBJ2-1	TRBD1	-	TRBV19	CASSIVTGAYNEQFF	TGTGCCAGTAGTATAGTGACAGGGGCGTACAATGAGCAGTTCTTC
TRBJ1-5	-	-	TRBV2	CASSTEVSQPQHF	TGTGCCAGCAGTACAGAAGTAAGTCAGCCCCAGCATTTT
TRBJ1-2	-	-	TRBV6-1	CASSENRIVAGANYGYTF	TGTGCCAGCAGTGAAAACAGGATTGTGGCAGGGGCTAACTATGGCTACACCTTC
TRBJ2-6	TRBD2	-	TRBV6-2/TRBV6-3	CASSGDWTSGGAFGANVLTF	TGTGCCAGCAGTGGCGATTGGACTAGCGGGGGGGCCTTTGGGGCCAACGTCCTGACTTTC
TRBJ2-2	-	-	TRBV3-1/TRBV3-2	CASSAGAVTGELFF	TGTGCCAGCTCCGCGGGGGCCGTCACCGGGGAGCTGTTTTTT
TRBJ1-4	-	-	TRBV27	CASRGVSSEKLFF	TGTGCCAGCAGAGGGGTTTCCTCAGAAAAACTGTTTTTT
TRBJ2-5	TRBD2	once	TRBV13	CASSPPWTSGVQETQYF	TGTGCCAGCAGCCCCCCCTGGACTAGCGGGGTTCAAGAGACCCAGTACTTC
TRBJ1-6	-	-	TRBV7-2	CASSLQGSSYNSPLHF	TGTGCCAGCAGCTTGCAGGGGAGCTCCTATAATTCACCCCTCCACTTT
TRBJ1-4	-	-	TRBV11-2	CASSLVGGRGEKLFF	TGTGCCAGCAGCTTAGTGGGGGGGCGCGGTGAAAAACTGTTTTTT
TRBJ1-5	-	-	TRBV28	CASSLFPGLLGQPQHF	TGTGCCAGCAGTTTATTCCCGGGACTGCTTGGCCAGCCCCAGCATTTT
TRBJ1-2	TRBD1	once	TRBV11-2	CASSLQGTGEHGYTF	TGTGCCAGCAGCCTTCAGGGGACAGGGGAACATGGCTACACCTTC
TRBJ1-5	-	-	TRBV27	CASRRTGEGQPQHF	TGTGCCAGCAGAAGGACCGGGGAGGGACAGCCCCAGCATTTT
TRBJ2-5	TRBD2	-	TRBV5-1	CASSLEPAGGQETQYF	TGCGCCAGCAGCTTGGAGCCAGCGGGGGGCCAAGAGACCCAGTACTTC
TRBJ2-5	TRBD2	-	TRBV5-1	CASSLEVSGGAWVGTQYF	TGCGCCAGCAGCTTGGAAGTTAGCGGGGGGGCCTGGGTAGGGACCCAGTACTTC
TRBJ2-7	-	-	TRBV27	CASSLMAPGTPSYEQYF	TGTGCCAGCAGTTTAATGGCTCCCGGGACACCCTCCTACGAGCAGTACTTC
TRBJ1-6	-	-	TRBV2	CASSPRGSGNSPLHF	TGTGCCAGCAGTCCCCGAGGATCAGGGAATTCACCCCTCCACTTT
TRBJ1-2	-	-	TRBV30	CAWSPSDNYGYTF	TGTGCCTGGAGTCCTTCAGATAACTATGGCTACACCTTC
TRBJ2-6	TRBD1	-	TRBV7-2	CASSARQGASSGANVLTF	TGTGCCAGCAGCGCTCGACAGGGGGCAAGCTCTGGGGCCAACGTCCTGACTTTC
TRBJ1-4	-	-	TRBV12-3/TRBV12-4	CASSSRGWEKLFF	TGTGCCAGCAGTTCCAGGGGTTGGGAAAAACTGTTTTTT
TRBJ1-6	-	-	TRBV7-9	CASSLSQAGSSYNSPLHF	TGTGCCAGCAGCTTATCGCAGGCGGGGAGCTCCTATAATTCACCCCTCCACTTT
TRBJ1-1	TRBD1	once	TRBV2	CASSAEGATEAFF	TGTGCCAGCAGTGCCGAGGGGGCGACTGAAGCTTTCTTT
TRBJ2-3	TRBD2	-	TRBV2	CASSRSLGLAGADTQYF	TGTGCCAGCAGTCGCAGTCTCGGACTAGCGGGGGCAGATACGCAGTATTTT
TRBJ2-1	-	-	TRBV2	CASSEPAGLDNEQFF	TGTGCCAGCAGTGAACCCGCAGGGTTGGACAATGAGCAGTTCTTC
TRBJ1-5	-	few	TRBV27	CASSLFGNQPQHF	TGTGCCAGCAGTTTATTCGGCAATCAGCCCCAGCATTTT